The rows below give T cell receptor beta chains drawn from one sample of a study of shared clonotypes between healthy human individuals. Using immunoSEQ multiplex PCR, the repertoire was profiled, and TCRdb retains in-frame clones only, with some absent. Of around 2,000,000 clones in the sample, more than 85% were seen once. Sequenced sample: naive CD8+ T cells from PBMCs. The receptors were gathered from a man between 18 and 29 years old in good health. Some clones in this sample may be carry-over from other donors' samples. Both conserved end residues are trimmed from each CDR3. Where a row states a size, it is once, few, many or the class of an expanded clone; other rows omit it.

j_call clone_size v_call cdr3_length cdr3_aa
TRBJ1-1 few TRBV29-1 10 SVVTERTEAF
TRBJ2-5 - TRBV6-6 13 ASSYSVGLRETQY
TRBJ2-7 - TRBV5-1 11 ASSSSIAYEQY
TRBJ2-7 - TRBV13 11 ASSPRAAWEQY
TRBJ2-2 - TRBV13 14 ASSYRDRASTGELF
TRBJ2-7 - TRBV4-3 14 ASSPSDSGRGYEQY
TRBJ2-7 - TRBV28 12 ASSFRGFSYEQY
TRBJ2-1 - TRBV7-6 15 ASSPERGAGFYNEQF
TRBJ1-1 - TRBV5-6 12 ASSLNRGWTEAF
TRBJ2-7 - TRBV7-2 12 ASSWGAGTYEQY
TRBJ1-2 - TRBV4-1 12 ASSQRTDLYGYT
TRBJ1-2 - TRBV11-2 13 ASSLAWGPNYGYT
TRBJ1-1 - TRBV5-1 14 ASSFGRDRPNTEAF
TRBJ2-1 once TRBV7-9 14 ASSPRSSGSYNEQF
TRBJ1-1 - TRBV6-5 13 ASSYSRVARTEAF
TRBJ2-7 - TRBV30 9 AWSKLYEQY
TRBJ2-3 - TRBV7-2 14 ASSLLLRASTDTQY
TRBJ2-1 - TRBV18 14 ASSPPMLAEDNEQF
TRBJ2-5 - TRBV9 14 ASSTPGQGGQETQY
TRBJ1-2 - TRBV2 17 ASSEARNGQGTVTYGYT
TRBJ2-3 - TRBV7-9 14 ASSPFNAGDTDTQY
TRBJ2-7 - TRBV27 11 AIGTSGFYEQY
TRBJ2-1 once TRBV30 19 AWSGLPLPVGPISSYNEQF
TRBJ2-3 - TRBV27 10 ASTAGADTQY
TRBJ2-5 - TRBV2 13 ASKEDRGAQETQY
TRBJ1-4 - TRBV27 15 ASSISRGEGVGEKLF
TRBJ2-7 - TRBV9 12 ASSPGTEGYEQY
TRBJ2-3 - TRBV27 15 ASSPNSLAATTDTQY
TRBJ2-3 - TRBV27 13 ASSSGTGRGDTQY
TRBJ1-1 few TRBV2 10 VRQEANTEAF
TRBJ2-7 few TRBV4-1 14 ASSQESQGQGYEQY
TRBJ2-7 - TRBV11-2 13 ASSLTSASSYEQY
TRBJ2-3 - TRBV27 12 ASRRRASTDTQY
TRBJ2-3 - TRBV2 11 ATQRGRPDTQY
TRBJ1-2 - TRBV6-5 12 ASWDRGLPHGYT
TRBJ1-1 few TRBV4-1 12 ASSSDRDYSEAF
TRBJ2-5 - TRBV9 14 ASSVEGAGGGETQY
TRBJ2-1 - TRBV29-1 13 SVGYAGTAYNEQF
TRBJ2-1 - TRBV6-5 14 ASSYSKLAGENWQF
TRBJ2-3 - TRBV5-6 11 ASSLSSTDTQY
TRBJ2-7 - TRBV19 13 ASSIVAGGPQEQY
TRBJ1-4 - TRBV4-1 15 ASSQGRVVEANEKLF
TRBJ2-7 - TRBV15 13 ATSGARTGSYEQY
TRBJ1-2 - TRBV15 14 ATSRGWTEANYGYT